One sample yielded the 16 T cell receptor beta chains listed below, sequenced in a study of control samples from healthy donors and cancer patients. Some clones are missing from TCRdb's copy, which holds only in-frame ones; the method was immunoSEQ multiplex PCR. The data hold around 99,000 clones, with 75% to 95% observed a single time. Sequenced: blood. Receptors were obtained from a human donor in good health. The donor label of this sample is uncertain.

The rearrangement uses TRBV14 and TRBJ1-2, with D hard to call. Trimming removed 0 bases from V and 7 bases from J, with 6 bases in between. Germline values: CDR1 SGHDN, CDR2 FVKESK. This CDR3 region has 12 residues. For the CDR3, the DNA is TGTGCCAGCAGCCAAGATAGGATTGGCTACACCTTC. Translating it yields CASSQDRIGYTF.

J is TRBJ1-2 and V is TRBV14, with 8 bases fitting TRBD1. Germline V gene lookup returns CDR1 SGHDN and CDR2 FVKESK. V lost 4 bases and J lost 4; bases outside the gene matches: 8. This CDR3 has 15 residues. CDR3 amino acids: CASSRFSGTGYGYTF. The CDR3 nucleotides are TGTGCCAGCAGCCGATTTTCCGGGACAGGCTATGGCTACACCTTC.

This clone was observed a few times. The chain links TRBV15 to TRBJ1-4; 9 bases align to TRBD1. Germline values: CDR1 LNHNV, CDR2 YYDKDF (reference sequence). V trimming: 5 bases; J trimming: 7 bases; junction bases outside the gene matches: 8. The CDR3 runs 15 residues. The DNA for the CDR3 is TGTGCCACCAGCTCTAACACAGGGGGCGGTGAAAAACTGTTTTTT. Translated: CATSSNTGGGEKLFF. The whole variable domain, remainder taken from reference TRBV15 and TRBJ1-4, is DAMVIQNPRYQVTQFGKPVTLSCSQTLNHNVMYWYQQKSSQAPKLLFHYYDKDFNNEADTPDNFQSRRPNTSFCFLDIRSPGLGDTAMYLCATSSNTGGGEKLFFGSGTQLSVL.

This chain links TRBV19 with TRBJ2-1; perhaps D is TRBD1 or TRBD2 (5 bases each). The germline CDR1 and CDR2 sequences are LNHDA and SQIVND (reference sequence). CDR3 size: 20 residues. The ends were cut back, 3 bases at V and 2 bases at J, with 26 bases in the middle. The CDR3 spells CASSIRSLTVAPGTYNEQFF. The CDR3 DNA follows: TGTGCCAGTAGTATCAGATCCTTGACAGTCGCACCGGGAACCTACAATGAGCAGTTCTTC.

This sequence joins TRBV6-2 or TRBV6-3 and TRBJ1-2; possible D gene TRBD1, 6 bases. Germline assignment: CDR1 MNHEY and CDR2 SVGEGT. V lost 2 bases, J lost 7 bases, and 11 bases lay in between. The CDR3 consists of 13 residues. Here the CDR3 reads CASSYGGHGGYTF. The CDR3 DNA follows: TGTGCCAGCAGTTACGGGGGGCACGGTGGCTACACCTTC.

The genes are TRBV13 and TRBJ2-3; D remains ambiguous. Trimming took 5 bases from V and 2 from J, leaving 5 bases between them. Germline V CDR1 and CDR2: PRHDT, FYEKMQ (reference sequence). This CDR3 has 12 amino acids. This CDR3 is CASSLTTDTQYF. CDR3 in DNA: TGTGCCAGCAGCCTTACCACAGATACGCAGTATTTT.

The J gene is TRBJ1-2, the V gene TRBV2; a weak D match, TRBD1 (6 bases). Germline-derived CDR1 and CDR2 are SNHLY and FYNNEI. V was pared by 6 bases and J by 7 bases, with 21 bases between. CDR3 length equals 15 residues. CDR3 coding DNA: TGTGCCAGCAGCCTTACCCGGGGGGCCGCGAGTGGCTACACCTTC. Amino acids: CASSLTRGAASGYTF.

This chain joins TRBV7-9 and TRBJ1-5; a weak D match, TRBD1 (5 bases). This CDR3 has 14 residues. Trimming removed 3 bases from V and 6 bases from J, with 12 bases in between. Germline CDR1 SEHNR, CDR2 FQNEAQ (reference sequence). CDR3 in DNA: TGTGCCAGCAGCTTTGCAGGGAATGTTCAGCCCCAGCATTTT. Residues: CASSFAGNVQPQHF.

V is TRBV20-1 and J is TRBJ1-1; D perhaps matches TRBD1 (6 bases). With 5 bases removed from V and 11 bases from J, the gap between germline ends came to 15 bases. CDR1 DFQATT and CDR2 SNEGSKA come from the germline V gene (reference sequence). There are 11 residues in the CDR3. The CDR3 spells CSAQHRAGAFF. In DNA, the CDR3 is TGCAGTGCTCAACACAGGGCGGGGGCTTTCTTT.

V and J are TRBV4-1 and TRBJ1-3; D is undetermined. The V gene's germline CDR1 is MGHRA and CDR2 YSYEKL. V was pared by 0 bases and J by 0 bases, with 9 bases between. CDR3 length equals 16 residues. CDR3 sequence: CASSQEGTLSGNTIYF. CDR3 DNA: TGCGCCAGCAGCCAAGAGGGTACCCTCTCTGGAAACACCATATATTTT.

The V gene is TRBV5-4, the J gene TRBJ1-3, with 11 nucleotides matching TRBD1. Germline V gene data show CDR1 as SGHNT and CDR2 as YYREEE (reference sequence). Trimming at V came to 4 bases and at J to 2 bases, leaving 5 bases not matched to a gene. This CDR3 is built from 16 residues. The CDR3 nucleotides are TGTGCCAGCAGCCCGGGGGGACAGGGGGCTGGAAACACCATATATTTT. Encoded protein: CASSPGGQGAGNTIYF.

The chain uses TRBV6-5 and TRBJ2-4; 13 positions match TRBD2. Germline CDR1 and CDR2: MNHEY and SVGAGI. This CDR3 has 15 residues. Trimming at V came to 11 bases and at J to 0 bases, leaving 4 bases not matched to a gene. The chain's CDR3 is CAGTSGNLAKNIQYF. The CDR3 region has the DNA TGTGCCGGGACTAGCGGGAATCTAGCCAAAAACATTCAGTACTTC.

A single count supports this clone. CDR3 in DNA: TGTGCCAGCAGTGTTGGAAGGGGGTTTTACAATGAGCAGTTCTTC. It encodes CASSVGRGFYNEQFF. V and J are TRBV2 and TRBJ2-1; the D gene is possibly TRBD1 (6 bases). Germline values: CDR1 SNHLY, CDR2 FYNNEI. The CDR3 consists of 15 residues. Between the trimmed V and J ends, which lost 4 bases and 4 bases, there was a span of 14 bases. The full variable domain, its missing parts supplied by reference TRBV2 and TRBJ2-1, is EPEVTQTPSHQVTQMGQEVILRCVPISNHLYFYWYRQILGQKVEFLVSFYNNEISEKSEIFDDQFSVERPDGSNFTLKIRSTKLEDSAMYFCASSVGRGFYNEQFFGPGTRLTVL.

Only a few counts were recorded for this clone. This chain uses TRBV24-1 with TRBJ2-7; TRBD1 is a possible D gene (5 bases). V was clipped by 8 bases and J by 4 bases, with 11 bases between them. Germline V gene sequence: CDR1 KGHDR, CDR2 SFDVKD. The CDR3 consists of 12 residues. The DNA of the CDR3 is TGTGCCACCATTGTTCAGGGATACGAGCAGTACTTC. Encoded protein: CATIVQGYEQYF.

This clone was seen a single time. The chain carries TRBV5-1 and TRBJ1-3; D is unresolved. This CDR3 spans 12 amino acids. The V gene's germline CDR1 is SGHRS and CDR2 YFSETQ. Deletions cut 4 bases from V and 4 bases from J, with 6 bases between. The CDR3 loop is CASSLLGNTIYF. The DNA for the CDR3 is TGCGCCAGCAGCCTGCTCGGAAACACCATATATTTT.

The V call is TRBV6-2 or TRBV6-3, the J call TRBJ2-3; D uncertain. Germline values: CDR1 MNHEY, CDR2 SVGEGT. The V end was cut by 0 bases, the J end by 2 bases, with 3 bases between. The CDR3 totals 13 residues. CDR3 sequence: CASSYSSTDTQYF. The CDR3 DNA sequence: TGTGCCAGCAGTTACTCTTCCACAGATACGCAGTATTTT.